The source of this TCR beta chain is a study of OX40 agonist ivuxolimab in advanced cancers. V lost 5 bases and J lost 8, with 18 bases in between. CDR3 length equals 14 residues. The V gene's germline CDR1 is LNHNV and CDR2 YYDKDF (reference sequence). Clones were read by immunoSEQ multiplex PCR, and TCRdb kept only the in-frame ones, dropping some. In the table there are 50,000 to 60,000 clones, roughly nine tenths of which are singletons. Sequencing used CD4+ or CD8+ T cells sorted from blood, obtained in a trial of the OX40 agonist ivuxolimab. This clonotype was sampled from an adult with an advanced solid tumor such as melanoma, head and neck, liver or kidney cancer. The chain couples TRBV15 to TRBJ1-2; possible D gene TRBD1, 6 bases. DNA of the CDR3: TGTGCCACCAGCCCACCCGAGGGGGGGCAGGGCTACACCTTC. Protein product: CATSPPEGGQGYTF.